This TCR beta chain appears in the sequencing data of a study of T-cell memory formation after mild COVID-19 (dated by TCRdb to the early 2020s). Study-wide context: TCR sequence clusters from the two donors were found to be largely donor specific. Two young, previously healthy adult volunteers made up the cohort, one male and one female. In a couple of donors, T-cell clones that expanded and contracted after mild COVID-19 were tracked by sequencing TCRalpha and TCRbeta repertoires over time.

Via the germline V gene (reference sequence), CDR1 is MNHEY and CDR2 SMNVEV. V is trimmed back by 5 bases and J by 3 bases, and the junction contains 11 bases that no gene match accounts for. Measured from the cysteine to the phenylalanine, the CDR3 is 16 residues long. Of the read, only the CDR3 DNA is kept; its 48 bases are in frame from base 1. General study outcomes and caveats: Balanced CD4/CD8 phenotypes were observed for clones contracting from day 15 to 85, whereas a bias towards CD4+ was observed for a second wave of clones expanding from day 15 to 37. Contracting CD4+ clones turned up mainly in the CM and EM memory subsets, whereas EMRA was where CD8+ clones were enriched. The detection of some responding clones in pre-infection memory suggests that pre-existing cross-reactive memory T cells joined the SARS-CoV-2 response. Only a couple of mild cases were covered by the study, and larger cohorts that include severe cases with pre-infection samples were considered necessary. Whether the second-wave clones peaking on day 37 were SARS-CoV-2 specific was not confirmed.

Sequencing took place on an Illumina NovaSeq 6000. Using 5'RACE with constant-segment primers, TCRalpha and TCRbeta cDNA libraries were constructed, with sample barcodes and unique molecular identifiers added in the process. RNA was extracted from every sample with Trizol reagent. Amplification of the libraries took two PCR steps, and the second step added a second sample barcode plus Illumina TruSeq adapters. Sequencing of libraries was performed on an Illumina NovaSeq with 2 x 150 bp paired-end reads. The published analysis was carried out like this. With migec v1.2.7, reads were demultiplexed and then collapsed into UMI-guided consensus sequences. Using mixcr v2.1.11, the UMI consensuses were aligned to TRA and TRB V and J templates and assembled into clonotypes. Clonotypes were classified as expanded or contracted when called significant by both edgeR and NoisET, with noise models trained on biological replicates. For edgeR calls, a false discovery rate-adjusted p below 0.01 and a log2 fold-change threshold of 1 were applied. As an exploratory analysis of dynamics, PCA with hierarchical clustering was applied to max-normalized trajectories of the 1000 most abundant clonotypes. Each responding clone was given a CD4 or CD8 phenotype based on the CD4+ and CD8+ repertoires, which had been sequenced separately. TCRdb reanalyzed the raw reads on its own, using fastp at Q25 for trimming and MiXCR for clone calling, and kept in-frame beta chains. Records with the same CDR3 protein are collapsed into one entry carrying the most frequent genes and DNA. The V and J calls here are based on TCRdb, not the publication. The table for this sample lists 400,000 or so distinct CDR3 sequences; about 19% of them were counted only once. The top ten clones comprise approximately 8.1% of the sample.

On this clonotype: No antigen is known for it. No clone much larger than this one lies a single base away; base qualities are absent.

PBMCs were isolated by Ficoll-Paque density gradient centrifugation. Sequenced: PBMCs or a T cell subset sorted from them (not recorded which). The sequence derives from an adult woman who had mild COVID-19 (a few samples of this study predate the infection). The sample titles of this study are shuffled in the database, so cell type and time point are left out; the donor was told from shared clones. The sequence is built from TRBV27 and TRBJ1-1, and 8 junction bases match TRBD1. The nucleotide sequence is TGTGCCAGCAGTCTTTACAGGGGGAAAGGGGACACTGAAGCTTTCTTT. Protein translation: CASSLYRGKGDTEAFF.